Below are 27 T cell receptor beta chains sequenced from a single sample in a study of PD-1 blockade in classical Hodgkin lymphoma. Data came from immunoSEQ multiplex PCR; TCRdb stores just in-frame clones and leaves some out. Of some 9,100 clones listed, approximately 90% are singletons. Time point: newly diagnosed, previously untreated cHL patient sample. Thawed PBMCs underwent magnetic negative selection to obtain purified CD8+ T cells. The sample was CD8+ T cells from blood. All receptors come from a human donor with classical Hodgkin lymphoma.

This clone is categorized as large. The chain employs TRBV7-6 and TRBJ2-1; D not certain. The CDR3 totals 13 residues. Trimming took off 5 bases at V and 6 bases at J, with 11 bases between the two ends. Per the germline V gene, CDR1 is SGHVS and CDR2 is FNYEAQ. This CDR3 is CASSERNSNEQFF. CDR3 nucleotide sequence: TGTGCCAGCAGCGAGAGGAACTCCAATGAGCAGTTCTTC.

The chain employs TRBV19 and TRBJ2-4, with 7 bases matching TRBD1. This CDR3 is built from 16 residues. CDR1 and CDR2 from the germline V gene are LNHDA and SQIVND (reference sequence). The trim removed 6 bases at V and 2 bases at J, leaving 10 bases unmatched. This CDR3 reads CASRPTGVTPKNIQYF. CDR3 DNA sequence: TGTGCCAGTAGACCTACAGGGGTGACCCCCAAAAACATTCAGTACTTC.

The CDR3, as DNA: TGTGCCAGCAGACCGACAGGGTTTTTTGGTCGGTATGGCTACACCTTC. It is translated as CASRPTGFFGRYGYTF. V is TRBV28 and J is TRBJ1-2, with 7 bases aligning to TRBD1. The junction had 15 bases not matched to a gene; V was cut back by 6 bases and J by 5 bases. This CDR3 has 16 amino acids. The germline gives CDR1 MDHEN, CDR2 SYDVKM.

The V and J genes are TRBV4-3 and TRBJ1-6, with D tentatively TRBD1 (5 bases). The germline CDR1 and CDR2 sequences are LGHNA and YSLEER. The CDR3 runs to 14 residues. V lost 4 bases, J lost 4 bases, and 8 bases lay in between. CDR3 residues: CASSRDGYNSPLHF. CDR3 DNA sequence: TGCGCCAGCAGCCGGGACGGGTATAATTCACCCCTCCACTTT.

The chain is built from TRBV29-1 and TRBJ1-2, with D tentatively TRBD1 (6 bases). The CDR3 covers 12 residues. V shed 7 bases and J shed 4 bases, with 13 bases lying between them. Germline assignment: CDR1 SQVTM and CDR2 ANQGSEA. Here the CDR3 reads CSAVQGPYGYTF. The DNA for the CDR3 is TGCAGCGCCGTACAGGGTCCCTATGGCTACACCTTC.

The genes are TRBV4-1 and TRBJ2-7; D remains ambiguous. CDR1 is MGHRA and CDR2 is YSYEKL in the germline V gene. The CDR3 runs 16 residues. Trimming took 0 bases from V and 2 from J, leaving 14 bases between them. CDR3 sequence (DNA): TGCGCCAGCAGCCAAGATTGGCAGGAAGCGACCTACGAGCAGTACTTC. This gives the protein CASSQDWQEATYEQYF.

The chain has TRBV11-2 and TRBJ2-3; D is unresolved. Between the trimmed V and J ends, which lost 6 bases and 8 bases, there was a span of 9 bases. The CDR3 has 11 amino acids. CDR1 and CDR2 (germline): SGHAT, FQNNGV. The CDR3 DNA sequence: TGTGCCAGCAGTCAGTTGGGTACGCAGTATTTT. Its protein is CASSQLGTQYF. Full variable domain (outside the CDR3, taken from reference TRBV11-2 and TRBJ2-3): EAGVAQSPRYKIIEKRQSVAFWCNPISGHATLYWYQQILGQGPKLLIQFQNNGVVDDSQLPKDRFSAERLKGVDSTLKIQPAKLEDSAVYLCASSQLGTQYFGPGTRLTVL.

The chain recombines TRBV9 with TRBJ2-1, with no clear D. Germline V gene sequence: CDR1 SGDLS, CDR2 YYNGEE. V lost 2 bases and J lost 0, with 9 bases in between. This CDR3 is 15 amino acids long. The CDR3 region is CASSVPASSYNEQFF. In DNA form, the CDR3 reads TGTGCCAGCAGCGTGCCTGCCAGCTCCTACAATGAGCAGTTCTTC.

J is TRBJ2-1 and V is TRBV9; D is perhaps TRBD1 (6 bases). The CDR3 totals 17 residues. The V end lost 0 bases, the J end lost 8 bases, and 21 bases lay between the germline ends. Germline V gives CDR1 SGDLS, CDR2 YYNGEE. The CDR3 bases are TGTGCCAGCAGCGTAGGGTTCTGGGACAACCGTCAGCATGAGCAGTTCTTC. This encodes CASSVGFWDNRQHEQFF. The complete variable domain, with remaining parts taken from reference TRBV9 and TRBJ2-1, reads DSGVTQTPKHLITATGQRVTLRCSPRSGDLSVYWYQQSLDQGLQFLIQYYNGEERAKGNILERFSAQQFPDLHSELNLSSLELGDSALYFCASSVGFWDNRQHEQFFGPGTRLTVL.

The rearrangement uses TRBV4-1 and TRBJ1-2; D not certain. Germline V gives CDR1 MGHRA, CDR2 YSYEKL. The CDR3 covers 12 residues. Trimming pared 8 bases from V and 1 base from J, leaving 8 bases between. The DNA for the CDR3 is TGCGCCAGCCGTGGATTTAACTATGGCTACACCTTC. Its protein product is CASRGFNYGYTF.

The chain carries TRBV2 and TRBJ2-2; 11 positions agree with TRBD1. Trimming at V came to 6 bases and at J to 4 bases, leaving 7 bases not matched to a gene. Germline CDR1 and CDR2: SNHLY and FYNNEI. The length of the CDR3 is 16 residues. The CDR3 loop reads CASRGDRGGSTGELFF. The CDR3 nucleotides read TGTGCCAGCAGAGGGGACAGGGGGGGGTCCACCGGGGAGCTGTTTTTT. Full variable domain (rest looked up from reference TRBV2 and TRBJ2-2): EPEVTQTPSHQVTQMGQEVILRCVPISNHLYFYWYRQILGQKVEFLVSFYNNEISEKSEIFDDQFSVERPDGSNFTLKIRSTKLEDSAMYFCASRGDRGGSTGELFFGEGSRLTVL.

This clone has a single count. This chain connects TRBV25-1 to TRBJ2-2, with D hard to call. The CDR3 length is 12 residues. Germline CDR1 MGHDK, CDR2 SYGVNS. V was pared by 3 bases and J by 8 bases, with 7 bases between. This CDR3 is CASSDPSGELFF. The CDR3 nucleotides are TGTGCCAGCAGTGACCCATCGGGGGAGCTGTTTTTT.

CDR3 nucleotides: TGTGCCAGCATGACCCTTTTGACTAGCGGGGGAAACACCGGGGAGCTGTTTTTT. As protein: CASMTLLTSGGNTGELFF. This chain links TRBV7-9 with TRBJ2-2; 12 nucleotides agree with TRBD2. The V segment lost 7 bases and the J segment 2 bases; nucleotides outside the gene matches: 11. Germline CDR1 reads SEHNR; CDR2 reads FQNEAQ (reference sequence). This CDR3 is built from 18 residues.

The DNA of the CDR3 is TGTGCCAGCAGCCCCGGGACCCTTAATGAAAAACTGTTTTTT. Amino acids: CASSPGTLNEKLFF. The chain employs TRBV7-9 and TRBJ1-4, with D possibly matching TRBD1 (5 bases). Trimming removed 5 bases at V and 4 bases at J, with 11 bases between. The CDR3 has 14 amino acids. CDR1 SEHNR and CDR2 FQNEAQ come from the germline V gene (reference sequence).

V is TRBV7-9 and J is TRBJ2-1; 15 nucleotides line up with TRBD2. This CDR3 is built from 15 residues. With V trimmed by 5 bases and J by 10 bases, 6 bases remained unmatched. Germline CDR1 SEHNR, CDR2 FQNEAQ (reference sequence). The CDR3 is CASSGLAGGLGEQFF. CDR3 bases: TGTGCCAGCAGCGGACTAGCGGGGGGGCTGGGGGAGCAGTTCTTC.

The chain links TRBV5-6 to TRBJ2-7; D might be TRBD2 (6 bases). Germline CDR1 and CDR2: SGHDT and YYEEEE. The V gene lost 0 bases and the J gene lost 5 bases, with 12 bases spanning the gap. The CDR3 consists of 14 residues. Written as DNA, the CDR3 is TGTGCCAGCAGCTTGGCGGGGGTGGGCCACGAGCAGTACTTC. It specifies CASSLAGVGHEQYF.

V gene TRBV7-2 combines with J gene TRBJ2-5, with D uncertain. Trimming cost V 1 base and J 2 bases, with 17 bases left between them. The CDR3 has 17 residues. The germline gives CDR1 SGHTA, CDR2 FQGNSA. The CDR3 nucleotides read TGTGCCAGCAGCTTAGGGTTAACCTACACCCTTCAAGAGACCCAGTACTTC. It is translated as CASSLGLTYTLQETQYF.

Only a few counts were recorded for this clone. The chain couples TRBV7-9 to TRBJ1-1; D may be TRBD1 (6 bases). V gave up 5 bases and J gave up 4 bases, with 20 bases separating them. This CDR3 has 16 amino acids. Germline CDR1 SEHNR, CDR2 FQNEAQ (reference sequence). CDR3 nucleotides: TGTGCCAGCAGCCTCCCCGGGGGCCACACGGGCACTGAAGCTTTCTTT. This sequence encodes CASSLPGGHTGTEAFF.

The genes are TRBV28 and TRBJ1-2, with 12 bases matching TRBD1. The J segment lost 4 bases and the V segment lost 3 bases, leaving 12 bases of the junction unmatched. Per germline, CDR1 MDHEN and CDR2 SYDVKM. This CDR3 has 18 amino acids. CDR3 nucleotides: TGTGCCAGCAGTTTCTTGCCGGGACAGGGGGCGAAGGGCTATGGCTACACCTTC. Translated: CASSFLPGQGAKGYGYTF.

V gene TRBV4-3 combines with J gene TRBJ2-3; D might be TRBD1 (6 bases). The germline CDR1 and CDR2 sequences are LGHNA and YSLEER. CDR3 length equals 18 residues. The V and J ends lost 0 bases and 2 bases respectively, with 18 bases between them. The CDR3 DNA sequence: TGCGCCAGCAGCCAAGATGGCAGGACAGTCCCTAACACAGATACGCAGTATTTT. It codes for CASSQDGRTVPNTDTQYF.

V usage is TRBV6-1 and J usage is TRBJ1-4; no clear D gene. The V gene lost 7 bases and the J gene lost 0 bases, with 9 bases spanning the gap. Germline V gene lookup returns CDR1 MNHNS and CDR2 SASEGT. The CDR3 loop spans 14 amino acids. The CDR3 sequence: CASTRRATNEKLFF. The CDR3 nucleotides read TGTGCCAGCACAAGGCGGGCAACTAATGAAAAACTGTTTTTT.

This sequence joins TRBV4-1 and TRBJ1-2; D might be TRBD1 (5 bases). This CDR3 spans 14 amino acids. Germline CDR1 is MGHRA and CDR2 is YSYEKL. V lost 1 base to trimming and J lost 1 base, with 7 bases between them. DNA for the CDR3: TGCGCCAGCAGCCAAGTTGGGGGTAACTATGGCTACACCTTC. It encodes CASSQVGGNYGYTF.

The chain uses TRBV5-1 and TRBJ2-3, with D perhaps TRBD1 or TRBD2 (5 bases each). The CDR3 is 16 amino acids. CDR1 is SGHRS and CDR2 is YFSETQ in the germline V gene. Trimming stripped 3 bases from V and 2 bases from J, with 16 bases between. The CDR3 loop reads CASSWGFPEITDTQYF. CDR3 DNA: TGCGCCAGCAGCTGGGGGTTTCCGGAGATCACAGATACGCAGTATTTT.

The chain joins TRBV7-6 to TRBJ2-5; no clear D. V dropped 1 base and J dropped 4 bases, with 7 bases sitting between them. The CDR3 is 13 residues long. Germline V gene data show CDR1 as SGHVS and CDR2 as FNYEAQ. The chain's CDR3 is CASSLGLGETQYF. In DNA, the CDR3 is TGTGCCAGCAGCTTAGGCCTGGGAGAGACCCAGTACTTC.

The J gene is TRBJ2-3, the V gene TRBV25-1; D gene uncertain. The germline gives CDR1 MGHDK, CDR2 SYGVNS. This CDR3 is 15 amino acids long. The ends were cut back, 2 bases at V and 0 bases at J, with 9 bases in the middle. The CDR3, as DNA: TGTGCCAGCAGTGAAGGGCGGATTAGCACAGATACGCAGTATTTT. It translates to CASSEGRISTDTQYF.

The CDR3 protein is CASSFLSGARSDTQYF. The CDR3 region has the DNA TGTGCCAGCAGTTTCCTCAGCGGGGCCAGGTCAGATACGCAGTATTTT. The chain uses TRBV6-5 and TRBJ2-3; 7 bases are a match to TRBD2. From germline, CDR1 is MNHEY and CDR2 SVGAGI. The CDR3 covers 16 residues. V lost 4 bases to trimming and J lost 4 bases; unmatched junction nucleotides: 11.

This clone was detected only a few times. The chain is built from TRBV6-1 and TRBJ1-2; D unresolved. CDR1 and CDR2 from the germline V gene are MNHNS and SASEGT. The CDR3 spans 13 residues. Trimming removed 2 bases from V and 6 bases from J, with 10 bases in between. CDR3 in amino acids: CASSEWAANGYTF. The CDR3, as DNA: TGTGCCAGCAGTGAATGGGCAGCCAATGGCTACACCTTC.